Sequencing of this T cell receptor beta chain was carried out in a study of T cell repertoires in cytomegalovirus infection. General study findings and limits: Ex vivo responses were dominated by HLA-C-restricted CMV-specific TCR beta clonotypes. Public TCR beta family frequency separated CMV-and-HLA carriers, including in an independent cohort.

TCRdb independently ran MiXCR on the reads; one entry per CDR3 protein. Among 150,000 or so distinct CDR3 sequences, about 20% were seen once, and the ten largest hold about 10%. This clonotype appeared many times. What it binds is not known. The CDR3 is made up of 13 amino acids. Between the trimmed V and J ends, which lost 5 bases and 3 bases, there was a span of 10 bases. The germline V gene has CDR1 MNHEY and CDR2 SVGEGT. The receptor's source is a human donor in good health (CMV status not recorded). Some clones in this sample may be carry-over from other donors' samples. Specimen: PBMCs. This chain connects TRBV6-2 or TRBV6-3 to TRBJ1-1; D gene ambiguous. DNA of the CDR3: TGTGCCAGCAGTGAACGACTGTACACTGAAGCTTTCTTT. It is translated as CASSERLYTEAFF.